This passage covers 30 T cell receptor beta chains from one sample sequenced in a study of cytomegalovirus exposure and HLA in healthy donors. PCR employed 60 Vbeta and 13 Jbeta primers. Libraries were prepared by immunoSEQ multiplex PCR; TCRdb keeps only in-frame clonotypes and omits some of them. The sample yields about 87,000 clones, about four fifths seen once. The specimen was PBMCs. The origin of the receptors is a woman between 35 and 50 years old in good health and CMV-seronegative.

This chain joins TRBV2 and TRBJ1-5, with D unresolved. There are 12 residues in the CDR3. Trimming left V 8 bases short and J 4 bases short, with 9 bases between. Germline V CDR1 and CDR2: SNHLY, FYNNEI. Written as DNA, the CDR3 is TGTGCCAGCGAGCTTCCAAATCAGCCCCAGCATTTT. It is translated as CASELPNQPQHF.

The sample holds one count of this clone. The rearrangement links TRBV2 to TRBJ1-5, with D unresolved. Germline lookup yields CDR1 SNHLY and CDR2 FYNNEI. V lost 6 bases to trimming and J lost 1 base, with 7 bases between them. CDR3 size: 13 residues. Here the CDR3 DNA reads TGTGCCAGCAGCCAAAAAAGCAATCAGCCCCAGCATTTT. Translation: CASSQKSNQPQHF.

The chain uses TRBV19 and TRBJ1-5; TRBD1 agrees at 10 bases. In germline, CDR1 is LNHDA, CDR2 SQIVND (reference sequence). The trim removed 5 bases at V and 4 bases at J, leaving 14 bases unmatched. The CDR3 runs to 18 residues. In DNA, the CDR3 is TGTGCCAGTAGTCTCACCGGGACAGGGGAGGTAGAGAATCAGCCCCAGCATTTT. It specifies CASSLTGTGEVENQPQHF.

The chain uses TRBV5-5 and TRBJ1-2; perhaps TRBD1 as D (5 bases). The V gene lost 2 bases and the J gene lost 2 bases, with 10 bases spanning the gap. The CDR3 covers 14 residues. Germline V gene sequence: CDR1 SGHKS, CDR2 YYEKEE (reference sequence). CDR3 region: CASSFPAGNYGYTF. The CDR3 DNA follows: TGTGCCAGCAGCTTCCCAGCAGGGAACTATGGCTACACCTTC. The complete variable domain, with remaining parts taken from reference TRBV5-5 and TRBJ1-2, reads DAGVTQSPTHLIKTRGQQVTLRCSPISGHKSVSWYQQVLGQGPQFIFQYYEKEERGRGNFPDRFSARQFPNYSSELNVNALLLGDSALYLCASSFPAGNYGYTFGSGTRLTVV.

The chain has TRBV11-2 and TRBJ2-7; 7 bases align to TRBD1. The CDR3 covers 12 residues. Trimming at V came to 5 bases and at J to 5 bases, leaving 3 bases not matched to a gene. Germline assignment: CDR1 SGHAT and CDR2 FQNNGV. CDR3 nucleotides: TGTGCCAGCAGCCTTGGGACAGACGAGCAGTACTTC. This codes for CASSLGTDEQYF.

The chain combines TRBV2 with TRBJ1-4; maybe TRBD1 (6 bases). The CDR3 contains 17 residues. Trimming took 7 bases from V and 8 from J, leaving 26 bases between them. Germline loops: CDR1 SNHLY, CDR2 FYNNEI. The CDR3 nucleotides read TGTGCCAGCACCAGAAGTGCAGGGGCGGGGGTTCAGGAAAAACTGTTTTTT. Translating gives CASTRSAGAGVQEKLFF.

This rearrangement joins TRBV9 to TRBJ1-3; the match to TRBD1 covers 10 bases. The CDR3 totals 16 residues. V shed 3 bases, J shed 4 bases, and the junction held 7 bases outside the gene matches. Germline V gene sequence: CDR1 SGDLS, CDR2 YYNGEE. The chain's CDR3 is CASSARQGAYGNTIYF. CDR3 coding DNA: TGTGCCAGCAGCGCCCGACAGGGGGCTTACGGAAACACCATATATTTT.

The gene calls are TRBV7-2 and TRBJ2-5, with 8 nucleotides matching TRBD1. The CDR3 runs to 16 residues. Trimming took 5 bases from V and 5 from J; bases not matched to a gene: 13. Germline V gene sequence: CDR1 SGHTA, CDR2 FQGNSA. The CDR3 sequence is CASSQRGQGAWETQYF. The DNA for the CDR3 is TGTGCCAGCAGCCAGAGGGGCCAGGGGGCTTGGGAGACCCAGTACTTC.

The chain is built from TRBV19 and TRBJ2-1; 8 bases line up with TRBD2. This CDR3 has 12 residues. Trimming took 3 bases from V and 10 from J; bases not matched to a gene: 2. The germline CDR1 and CDR2 sequences are LNHDA and SQIVND (reference sequence). CDR3: CASSIIAGEQFF. In nucleotides, the CDR3 is TGTGCCAGTAGTATCATAGCGGGGGAGCAGTTCTTC.

A single count supports this clone. This rearrangement joins TRBV7-2 to TRBJ2-3; D is unclear. Per germline, CDR1 SGHTA and CDR2 FQGNSA. V was trimmed by 2 bases and J by 5 bases, leaving 8 bases between them. The CDR3 runs to 13 residues. For the CDR3, the DNA is TGTGCCAGCAGCTTACAGGTTGGAGATACGCAGTATTTT. Translation gives CASSLQVGDTQYF.

This clone was seen a handful of times. The chain uses TRBV4-3 and TRBJ1-1, with 7 bases lining up with TRBD1. Trimming cost V 5 bases and J 4 bases; bases outside gene matches: 4. Germline V gives CDR1 LGHNA, CDR2 YSLEER. The CDR3 runs to 13 residues. The CDR3 here is CASSSGGSTEAFF. DNA of the CDR3: TGCGCCAGCAGCTCAGGGGGGTCCACTGAAGCTTTCTTT.

The genes are TRBV10-3 and TRBJ1-6, with TRBD1 matching over 10 bases. Germline values: CDR1 ENHRY, CDR2 SYGVKD. The CDR3 loop spans 14 amino acids. Trimming took 8 bases from V and 4 from J; bases not matched to a gene: 2. In DNA, the CDR3 is TGTGCCATCGGACAGGGGGAATATAATTCACCCCTCCACTTT. Translation: CAIGQGEYNSPLHF.

Comment on this clone: Other DNA sequences in this specimen translate into the identical CDR3. V usage is TRBV9 and J usage is TRBJ1-1; D remains ambiguous. Germline CDR1 SGDLS, CDR2 YYNGEE. There are 14 residues in the CDR3. V was clipped by 0 bases and J by 5 bases, with 11 bases between them. The CDR3: CASSVGEGGTEAFF. CDR3 coding DNA: TGTGCCAGCAGCGTAGGAGAGGGCGGGACTGAAGCTTTCTTT.

This clone was seen a handful of times. V usage is TRBV5-1 and J usage is TRBJ2-7; 7 nucleotides match TRBD2. The V gene end was trimmed by 0 bases and the J gene end by 3 bases; junction bases not matched to a gene: 6. Germline V gene sequence: CDR1 SGHRS, CDR2 YFSETQ. CDR3 length: 15 residues. The DNA of the CDR3 is TGCGCCAGCAGCTTGGTGGTGGGGGGGAGCTACGAGCAGTACTTC. It specifies CASSLVVGGSYEQYF.

The V and J genes are TRBV7-3 and TRBJ2-5; TRBD2 agrees at 8 bases. The CDR3 sequence is 15 residues long. Germline assignment: CDR1 SGHTA and CDR2 FQGTGA. Trimming cost V 5 bases and J 5 bases; bases outside gene matches: 10. The CDR3 DNA reads as TGTGCCAGCAGCCCCGGGGGGGCGGGTAGGGAGACCCAGTACTTC. This translates into CASSPGGAGRETQYF.

The rearrangement links TRBV5-6 to TRBJ1-2; D gene ambiguous. Germline loops: CDR1 SGHDT, CDR2 YYEEEE. Trimming cost V 0 bases and J 2 bases, with 11 bases left between them. The CDR3 extends over 15 amino acids. DNA of the CDR3: TGTGCCAGCAGCTTGGTAGGTTCGGGAAACTATGGCTACACCTTC. Amino acids: CASSLVGSGNYGYTF.

The CDR3 region is CAWSAQGRNSPLHF. CDR3 DNA sequence: TGTGCCTGGAGTGCCCAGGGGCGAAATTCACCCCTCCACTTT. V is TRBV30 and J is TRBJ1-6; D might be TRBD1 (6 bases). This CDR3 has 14 amino acids. Between the trimmed V and J ends, which lost 1 base and 7 bases, there was a span of 11 bases. Germline CDR1 reads GTSNPN; CDR2 reads SVGIG (reference sequence).

This sequence joins TRBV2 and TRBJ2-5, with TRBD2 matching 13 bases. Germline V gene sequence: CDR1 SNHLY, CDR2 FYNNEI. J gave up 7 bases and V 6 bases, and 11 bases lay outside the gene matches. The CDR3 loop spans 16 amino acids. The chain's CDR3 is CASSQLAGGPRVTQYF. The CDR3 nucleotides read TGTGCCAGCAGCCAACTAGCGGGGGGGCCTAGGGTGACCCAGTACTTC.

The table lists this clone with a count of one. This chain connects TRBV4-2 to TRBJ2-1; D is undetermined. In germline, CDR1 is LGHNA, CDR2 YNFKEQ. This CDR3 comprises 15 residues. V lost 0 bases and J lost 0, with 6 bases in between. The CDR3 nucleotides read TGTGCCAGCAGCCAAGAGTACAGCTCCTACAATGAGCAGTTCTTC. Translating it yields CASSQEYSSYNEQFF.

The V gene is TRBV10-3, the J gene TRBJ2-1, with 10 bases lining up with TRBD2. The ends lost 2 bases at V and 5 bases at J; junction bases unmatched: 3. From germline, CDR1 is ENHRY and CDR2 SYGVKD. The CDR3 spans 15 residues. CDR3 bases: TGTGCCATCAGTGAGGTAGCGGGGGGAAACAATGAGCAGTTCTTC. Its translation is CAISEVAGGNNEQFF.

The rearrangement links TRBV7-6 to TRBJ1-3; 9 bases fit TRBD1. V trimming: 1 base; J trimming: 6 bases; junction bases outside the gene matches: 7. Germline CDR1 and CDR2: SGHVS and FNYEAQ. The CDR3 has 16 residues. CDR3 coding DNA: TGTGCCAGCAGCTTAGGTCTGGGACAGGGCGTAAACACCATATATTTT. Amino acids: CASSLGLGQGVNTIYF.

For this clone: A junction end diverges from the germline sequence, so it may reflect a read error. This sequence joins TRBV19 and TRBJ1-5; D not certain. Germline V gene sequence: CDR1 LNHDA, CDR2 SQIVND (reference sequence). This CDR3 spans 16 amino acids. The CDR3 coding sequence is TGTGCCAGTAGTATATCAGGTGTTTTGGCCAATCAGCCCCAGAATTTT. This encodes CASSISGVLANQPQNF.

The chain joins TRBV7-3 to TRBJ2-5; the D gene is possibly TRBD1 (6 bases). The CDR3 totals 13 residues. V dropped 5 bases and J dropped 3 bases, with 10 bases sitting between them. Germline V lookup: CDR1 SGHTA, CDR2 FQGTGA. As DNA, the CDR3 is TGTGCCAGCAGCAGTTACAGGGAAGAGACCCAGTACTTC. It encodes CASSSYREETQYF.

This clone has only one observation. The V gene is TRBV7-8, the J gene TRBJ1-2; D unresolved. Germline lookup yields CDR1 SGHVS and CDR2 FQNEAQ. V lost 0 bases to trimming and J lost 7 bases, with 18 bases between them. This CDR3 spans 16 amino acids. The CDR3 bases are TGTGCCAGCAGCTTAGCGGGAAGGACTCACCCGGGTGGCTACACCTTC. Its translation: CASSLAGRTHPGGYTF.

This clone was detected once. This rearrangement joins TRBV30 to TRBJ1-1; no reliable D call. The germline V and J ends were trimmed by 0 bases and 2 bases, with 7 bases remaining between them. CDR1 is GTSNPN, CDR2 SVGIG, per germline (reference sequence). The CDR3 contains 13 residues. CDR3 DNA: TGTGCCTGGAGTGTACAGCTCAACACTGAAGCTTTCTTT. This codes for CAWSVQLNTEAFF.

The chain combines TRBV7-8 with TRBJ1-3; 7 bases line up with TRBD1. Germline assignment: CDR1 SGHVS and CDR2 FQNEAQ. V gave up 5 bases and J gave up 4 bases; unmatched junction bases: 11. The CDR3 loop spans 16 amino acids. The CDR3 DNA follows: TGTGCCAGCAGCACGACCGGGACAGCGGCCGGAAACACCATATATTTT. Protein product: CASSTTGTAAGNTIYF.

J is TRBJ2-2 and V is TRBV10-3; D is unclear. The CDR3 spans 15 residues. The V end lost 6 bases, the J end lost 8 bases, and 19 bases lay between the germline ends. The germline CDR1 and CDR2 sequences are ENHRY and SYGVKD. The CDR3 sequence: CAIRWSSPESGELFF. DNA of the CDR3: TGTGCCATCAGGTGGTCTTCCCCGGAGTCGGGGGAGCTGTTTTTT.

This clone was counted only a few times. This chain links TRBV2 with TRBJ1-5; D is perhaps TRBD1 (6 bases). The CDR3 is made up of 13 amino acids. Between the trimmed V and J ends, which lost 6 bases and 6 bases, there was a span of 12 bases. Germline CDR1 is SNHLY and CDR2 is FYNNEI. The CDR3 loop is CASSRDKGQPQHF. The DNA for the CDR3 is TGTGCCAGCAGCCGGGACAAGGGTCAGCCCCAGCATTTT. Based on the CDR3 plus reference TRBV2 and TRBJ1-5, the full variable domain is EPEVTQTPSHQVTQMGQEVILRCVPISNHLYFYWYRQILGQKVEFLVSFYNNEISEKSEIFDDQFSVERPDGSNFTLKIRSTKLEDSAMYFCASSRDKGQPQHFGDGTRLSIL.

The chain is built from TRBV15 and TRBJ1-4, with a possible D match to TRBD1 (5 bases). Germline loops: CDR1 LNHNV, CDR2 YYDKDF (reference sequence). The length of the CDR3 is 15 residues. V was trimmed by 0 bases and J by 7 bases, leaving 12 bases between them. The CDR3: CATSRDRDSLEKLFF. CDR3 bases: TGTGCCACCAGCAGAGACAGAGACAGTCTTGAAAAACTGTTTTTT.

The CDR3 DNA follows: TGTGCCAGCAGTATGTCGGCGGGCACCGGGGAGCTGTTTTTT. As protein: CASSMSAGTGELFF. The rearrangement joins TRBV2 to TRBJ2-2; tentatively, D is TRBD2 (5 bases). The CDR3 length is 14 residues. Trimming stripped 5 bases from V and 4 bases from J, with 11 bases between. In germline, CDR1 is SNHLY, CDR2 FYNNEI.